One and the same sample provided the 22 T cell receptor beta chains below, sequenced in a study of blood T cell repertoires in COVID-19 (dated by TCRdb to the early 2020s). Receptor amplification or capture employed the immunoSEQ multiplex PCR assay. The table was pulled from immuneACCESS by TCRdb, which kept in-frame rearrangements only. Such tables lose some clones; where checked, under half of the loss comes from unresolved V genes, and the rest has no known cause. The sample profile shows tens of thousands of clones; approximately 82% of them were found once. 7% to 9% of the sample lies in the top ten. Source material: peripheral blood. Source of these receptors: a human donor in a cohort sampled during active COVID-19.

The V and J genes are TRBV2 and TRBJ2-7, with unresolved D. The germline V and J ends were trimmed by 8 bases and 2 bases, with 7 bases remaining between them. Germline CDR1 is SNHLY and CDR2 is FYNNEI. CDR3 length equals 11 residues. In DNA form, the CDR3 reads TGTGCCAGCCTTCTCCCCTACGAGCAGTACTTC. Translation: CASLLPYEQYF.

The CDR3 is CASSYLSLDRDEAFF. The CDR3 DNA is TGTGCCAGCTCATACCTTTCGCTGGACAGGGACGAAGCTTTCTTT. The gene calls are TRBV18 and TRBJ1-1; 8 bases map to TRBD1. The V and J ends lost 5 bases and 8 bases, in that order; junction bases with no gene match: 13. CDR3 size: 15 residues. CDR1 is KGHSH and CDR2 is LQKENI in the germline V gene.

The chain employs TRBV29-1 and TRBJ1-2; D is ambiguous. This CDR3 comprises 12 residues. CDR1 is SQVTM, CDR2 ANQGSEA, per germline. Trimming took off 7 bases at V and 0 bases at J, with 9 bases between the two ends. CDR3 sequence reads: CSAPLTNYGYTF. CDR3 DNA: TGCAGCGCGCCGCTAACTAACTATGGCTACACCTTC.

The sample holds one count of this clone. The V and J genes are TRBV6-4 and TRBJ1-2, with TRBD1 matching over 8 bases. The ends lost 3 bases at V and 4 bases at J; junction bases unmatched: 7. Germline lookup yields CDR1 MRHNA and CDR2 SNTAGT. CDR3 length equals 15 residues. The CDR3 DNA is TGTGCCAGCAGTGAGGGGCAGGGGGCGTCCTATGGCTACACCTTC. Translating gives CASSEGQGASYGYTF.

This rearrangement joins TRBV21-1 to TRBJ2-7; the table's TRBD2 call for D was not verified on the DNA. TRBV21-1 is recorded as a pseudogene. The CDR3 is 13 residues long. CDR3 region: CARSRDYHYEQYF. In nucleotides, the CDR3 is TGTGCCAGGTCCCGGGACTACCACTACGAGCAGTACTTC.

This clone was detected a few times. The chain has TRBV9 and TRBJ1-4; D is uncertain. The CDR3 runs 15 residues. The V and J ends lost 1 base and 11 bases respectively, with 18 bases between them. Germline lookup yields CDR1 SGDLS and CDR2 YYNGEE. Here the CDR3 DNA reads TGTGCCAGCAGCGTACATGCTGGAGGATTCGGGAAACTGTTTTTT. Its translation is CASSVHAGGFGKLFF.

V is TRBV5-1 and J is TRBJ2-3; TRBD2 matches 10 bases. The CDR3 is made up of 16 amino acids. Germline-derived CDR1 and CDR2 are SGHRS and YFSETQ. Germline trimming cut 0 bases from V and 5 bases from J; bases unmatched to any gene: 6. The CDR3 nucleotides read TGCGCCAGCAGCTTGGAGCCAGCGGGGGGGAAAGATACGCAGTATTTT. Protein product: CASSLEPAGGKDTQYF.

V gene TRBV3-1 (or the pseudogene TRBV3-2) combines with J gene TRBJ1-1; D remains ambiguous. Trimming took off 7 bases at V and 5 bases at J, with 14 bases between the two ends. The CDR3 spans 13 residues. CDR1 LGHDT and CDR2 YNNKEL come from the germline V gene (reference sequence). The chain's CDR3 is CASTKRGNTEAFF. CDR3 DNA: TGTGCCAGCACCAAGCGGGGAAATACTGAAGCTTTCTTT.

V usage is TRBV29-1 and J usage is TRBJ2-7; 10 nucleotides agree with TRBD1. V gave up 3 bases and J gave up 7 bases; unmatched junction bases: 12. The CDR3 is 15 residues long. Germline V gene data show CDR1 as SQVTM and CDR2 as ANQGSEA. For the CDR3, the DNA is TGCAGCGTTGACACCACTGACAGGGGGCGAGTAGAGCAGTACTTC. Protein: CSVDTTDRGRVEQYF.

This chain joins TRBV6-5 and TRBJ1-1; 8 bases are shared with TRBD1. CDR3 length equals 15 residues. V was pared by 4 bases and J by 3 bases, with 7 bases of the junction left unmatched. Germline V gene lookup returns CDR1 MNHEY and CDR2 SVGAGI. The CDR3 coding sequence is TGTGCCAGCAGTTTCGCAGGGGGCCAGTACACTGAAGCTTTCTTT. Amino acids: CASSFAGGQYTEAFF.

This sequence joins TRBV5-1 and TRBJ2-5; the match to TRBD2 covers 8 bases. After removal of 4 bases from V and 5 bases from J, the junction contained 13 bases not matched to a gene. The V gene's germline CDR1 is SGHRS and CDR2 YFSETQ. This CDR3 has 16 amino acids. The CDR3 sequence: CASSASGGLESETQYF. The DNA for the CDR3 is TGCGCCAGCAGCGCCAGCGGGGGCCTCGAAAGTGAGACCCAGTACTTC.

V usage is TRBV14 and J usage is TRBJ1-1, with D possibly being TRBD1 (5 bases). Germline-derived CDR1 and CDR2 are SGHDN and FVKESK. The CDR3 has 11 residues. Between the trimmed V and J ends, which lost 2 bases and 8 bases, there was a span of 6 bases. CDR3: CASSQRTEAFF. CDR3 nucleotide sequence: TGTGCCAGCAGCCAAAGGACAGAAGCTTTCTTT.

For the CDR3, the DNA is TGTGCCAGCAGCTTGGACGGGACTAGCGGCTCGAGCTCCTACAATGAGCAGTTCTTC. Translation: CASSLDGTSGSSSYNEQFF. V and J are TRBV5-4 and TRBJ2-1; TRBD2 agrees at 11 bases. Losses at the gene ends were 0 bases for V and 0 bases for J; bases not matched to a gene: 8. The V gene's germline CDR1 is SGHNT and CDR2 YYREEE (reference sequence). The CDR3 is made up of 19 amino acids.

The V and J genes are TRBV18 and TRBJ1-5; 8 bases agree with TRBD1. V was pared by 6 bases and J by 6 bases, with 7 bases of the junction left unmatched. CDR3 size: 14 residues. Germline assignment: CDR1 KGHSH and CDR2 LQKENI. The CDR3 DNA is TGTGCCAGCTCCCTTGGACAGGGTGGTCAGCCCCAGCATTTT. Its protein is CASSLGQGGQPQHF.

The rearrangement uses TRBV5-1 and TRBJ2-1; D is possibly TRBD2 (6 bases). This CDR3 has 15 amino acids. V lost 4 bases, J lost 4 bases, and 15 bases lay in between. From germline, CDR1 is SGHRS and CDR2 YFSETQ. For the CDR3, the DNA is TGCGCCAGCAGCCTCGGAGGGGTTTTGTACAATGAGCAGTTCTTC. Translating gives CASSLGGVLYNEQFF.

The CDR3 DNA follows: TGTGCCAGCAGCTTAGGTGGAGGGAGGAGCACTGAAGCTTTCTTT. As protein: CASSLGGGRSTEAFF. J is TRBJ1-1 and V is TRBV7-9; no reliable D call. This CDR3 spans 15 amino acids. Germline V CDR1 and CDR2: SEHNR, FQNEAQ (reference sequence). The V end was cut by 1 base, the J end by 4 bases, with 13 bases between.

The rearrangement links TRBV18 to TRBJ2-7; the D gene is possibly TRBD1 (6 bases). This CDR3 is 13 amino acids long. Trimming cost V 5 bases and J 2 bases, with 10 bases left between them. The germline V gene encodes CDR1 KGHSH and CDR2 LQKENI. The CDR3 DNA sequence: TGTGCCAGCTCATTCACAGGGACCTACGAGCAGTACTTC. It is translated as CASSFTGTYEQYF. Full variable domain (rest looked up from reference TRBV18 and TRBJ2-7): NAGVMQNPRHLVRRRGQEARLRCSPMKGHSHVYWYRQLPEEGLKFMVYLQKENIIDESGMPKERFSAEFPKEGPSILRIQQVVRGDSAAYFCASSFTGTYEQYFGPGTRLTVT.

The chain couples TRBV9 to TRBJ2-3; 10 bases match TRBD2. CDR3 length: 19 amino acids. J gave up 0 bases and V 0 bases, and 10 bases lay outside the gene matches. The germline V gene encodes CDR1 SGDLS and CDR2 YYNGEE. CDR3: CASSVGPQRGGLSTDTQYF. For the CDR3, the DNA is TGTGCCAGCAGCGTAGGCCCCCAGCGGGGGGGTCTGAGCACAGATACGCAGTATTTT.

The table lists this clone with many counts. The CDR3 DNA reads as TGTGCCACGACGGACAGGGGGTACGAGCAGTACTTC. This codes for CATTDRGYEQYF. The chain couples TRBV10-3 to TRBJ2-7; 10 bases align to TRBD1. In germline, CDR1 is ENHRY, CDR2 SYGVKD. Losses at the gene ends were 10 bases for V and 4 bases for J; bases not matched to a gene: 4. This CDR3 is 12 amino acids long.

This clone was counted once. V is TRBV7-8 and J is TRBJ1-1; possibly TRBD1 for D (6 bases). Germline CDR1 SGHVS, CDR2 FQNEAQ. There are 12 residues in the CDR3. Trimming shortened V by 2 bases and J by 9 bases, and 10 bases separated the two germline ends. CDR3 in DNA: TGTGCCAGCAGCTTAAGGGGGTATAAAGCTTTCTTT. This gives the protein CASSLRGYKAFF.

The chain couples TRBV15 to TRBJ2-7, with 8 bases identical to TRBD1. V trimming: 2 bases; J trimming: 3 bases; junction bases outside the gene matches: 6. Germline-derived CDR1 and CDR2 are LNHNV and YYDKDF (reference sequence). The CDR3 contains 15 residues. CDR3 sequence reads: CATSRLTGGGYEQYF. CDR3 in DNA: TGTGCCACCAGCAGACTAACAGGGGGTGGCTACGAGCAGTACTTC.

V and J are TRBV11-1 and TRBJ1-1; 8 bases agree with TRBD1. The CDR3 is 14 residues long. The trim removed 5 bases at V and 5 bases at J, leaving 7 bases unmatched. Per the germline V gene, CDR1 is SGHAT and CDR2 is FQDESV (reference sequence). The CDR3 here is CASSAGQGQTEAFF. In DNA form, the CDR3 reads TGTGCCAGCAGCGCAGGACAGGGCCAAACTGAAGCTTTCTTT.